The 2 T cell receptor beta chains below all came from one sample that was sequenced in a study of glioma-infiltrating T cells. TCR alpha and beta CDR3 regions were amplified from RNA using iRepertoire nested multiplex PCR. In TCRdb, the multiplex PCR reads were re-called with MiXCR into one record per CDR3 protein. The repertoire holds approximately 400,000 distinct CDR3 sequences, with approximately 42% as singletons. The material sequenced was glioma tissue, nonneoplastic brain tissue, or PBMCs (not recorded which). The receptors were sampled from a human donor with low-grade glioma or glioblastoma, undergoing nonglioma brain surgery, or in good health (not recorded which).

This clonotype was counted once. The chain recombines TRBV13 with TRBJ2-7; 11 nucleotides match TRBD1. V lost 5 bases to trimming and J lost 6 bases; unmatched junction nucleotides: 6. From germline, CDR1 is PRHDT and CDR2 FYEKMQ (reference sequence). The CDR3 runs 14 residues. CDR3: CASSTGQGAVEQYF. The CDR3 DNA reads TGTGCCAGCAGCACCGGACAGGGGGCAGTCGAGCAGTACTTC.

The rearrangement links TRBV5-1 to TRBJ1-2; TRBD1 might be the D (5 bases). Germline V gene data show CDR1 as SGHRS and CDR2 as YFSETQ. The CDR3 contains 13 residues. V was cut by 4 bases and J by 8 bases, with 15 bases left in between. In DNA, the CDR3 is TGCGCCAGCAGCCCTGTGCAGGGAGAGGGCTACACCTTC. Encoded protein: CASSPVQGEGYTF. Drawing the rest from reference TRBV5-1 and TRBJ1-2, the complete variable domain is KAGVTQTPRYLIKTRGQQVTLSCSPISGHRSVSWYQQTPGQGLQFLFEYFSETQRNKGNFPGRFSGRQFSNSRSEMNVSTLELGDSALYLCASSPVQGEGYTFGSGTRLTVV.